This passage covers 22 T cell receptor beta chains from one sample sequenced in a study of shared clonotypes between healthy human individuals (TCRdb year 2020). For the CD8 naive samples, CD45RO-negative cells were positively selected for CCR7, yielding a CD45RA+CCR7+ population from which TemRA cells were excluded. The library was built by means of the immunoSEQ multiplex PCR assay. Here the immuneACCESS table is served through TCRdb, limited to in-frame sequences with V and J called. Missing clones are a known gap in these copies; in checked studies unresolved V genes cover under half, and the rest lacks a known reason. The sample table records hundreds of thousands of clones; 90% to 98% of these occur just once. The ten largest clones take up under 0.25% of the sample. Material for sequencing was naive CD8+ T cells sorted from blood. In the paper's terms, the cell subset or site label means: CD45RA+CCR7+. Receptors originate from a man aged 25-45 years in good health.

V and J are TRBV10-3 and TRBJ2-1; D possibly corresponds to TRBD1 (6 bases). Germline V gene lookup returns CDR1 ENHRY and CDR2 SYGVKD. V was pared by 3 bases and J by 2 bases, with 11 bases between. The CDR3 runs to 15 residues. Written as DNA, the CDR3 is TGTGCCATCAGTGATGGTCAGGGGACCTACAATGAGCAGTTCTTC. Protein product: CAISDGQGTYNEQFF.

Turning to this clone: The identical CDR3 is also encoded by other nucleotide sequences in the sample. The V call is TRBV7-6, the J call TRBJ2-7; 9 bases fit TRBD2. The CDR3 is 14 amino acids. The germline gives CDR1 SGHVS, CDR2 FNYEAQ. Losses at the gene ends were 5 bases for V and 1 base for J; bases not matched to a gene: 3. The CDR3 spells CASSPTSGSYEQYF. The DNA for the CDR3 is TGTGCCAGCAGCCCGACTAGCGGTTCCTACGAGCAGTACTTC.

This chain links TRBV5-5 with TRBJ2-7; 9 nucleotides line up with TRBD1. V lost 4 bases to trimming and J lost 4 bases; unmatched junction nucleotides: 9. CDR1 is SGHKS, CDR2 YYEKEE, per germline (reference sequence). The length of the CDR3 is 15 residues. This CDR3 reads CASSTPGQGGYEQYF. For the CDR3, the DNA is TGTGCCAGCAGCACGCCGGGACAGGGAGGGTACGAGCAGTACTTC.

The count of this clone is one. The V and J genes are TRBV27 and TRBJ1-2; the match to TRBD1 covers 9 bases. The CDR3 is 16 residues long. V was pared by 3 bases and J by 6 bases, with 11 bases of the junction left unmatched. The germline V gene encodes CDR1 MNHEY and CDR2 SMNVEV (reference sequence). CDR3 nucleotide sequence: TGTGCCAGCAGTTTGACCAGGACAGGGGCCGGGGATGGCTACACCTTC. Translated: CASSLTRTGAGDGYTF.

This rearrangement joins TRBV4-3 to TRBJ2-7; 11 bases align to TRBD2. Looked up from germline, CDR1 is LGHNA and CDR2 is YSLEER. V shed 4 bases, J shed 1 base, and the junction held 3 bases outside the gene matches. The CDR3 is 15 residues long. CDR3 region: CASSPGTSGSYEQYF. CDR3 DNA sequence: TGCGCCAGCAGCCCCGGGACTAGCGGTTCCTACGAGCAGTACTTC.

DNA for the CDR3: TGTGCCAGCAGCCAAAGACTAGCGGGAGGCGAAGAGACCCAGTACTTC. It translates to CASSQRLAGGEETQYF. The chain uses TRBV7-8 and TRBJ2-5; TRBD2 matches 13 bases. This CDR3 region has 16 residues. Germline-derived CDR1 and CDR2 are SGHVS and FQNEAQ. J was trimmed by 3 bases and V by 5 bases; bases with no gene match: 6.

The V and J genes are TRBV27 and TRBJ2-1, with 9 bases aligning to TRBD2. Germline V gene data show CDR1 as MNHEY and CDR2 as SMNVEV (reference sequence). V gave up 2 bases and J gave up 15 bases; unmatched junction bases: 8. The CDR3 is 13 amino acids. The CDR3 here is CASSLGVAGDRFF. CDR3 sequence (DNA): TGTGCCAGCAGTTTAGGGGTAGCGGGAGATCGGTTCTTC.

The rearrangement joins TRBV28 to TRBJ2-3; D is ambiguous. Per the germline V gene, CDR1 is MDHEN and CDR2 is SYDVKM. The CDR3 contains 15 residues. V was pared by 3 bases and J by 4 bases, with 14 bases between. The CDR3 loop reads CASSLSRPRSDTQYF. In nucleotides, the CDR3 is TGTGCCAGCAGTTTGTCGCGGCCTCGATCAGATACGCAGTATTTT.

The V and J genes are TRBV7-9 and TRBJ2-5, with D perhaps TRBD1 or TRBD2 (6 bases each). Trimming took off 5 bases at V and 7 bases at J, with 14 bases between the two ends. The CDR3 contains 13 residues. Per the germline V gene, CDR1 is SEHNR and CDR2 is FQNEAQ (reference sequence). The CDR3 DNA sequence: TGTGCCAGCAGCGATGGGGGGCGGGCGACCCAGTACTTC. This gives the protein CASSDGGRATQYF.

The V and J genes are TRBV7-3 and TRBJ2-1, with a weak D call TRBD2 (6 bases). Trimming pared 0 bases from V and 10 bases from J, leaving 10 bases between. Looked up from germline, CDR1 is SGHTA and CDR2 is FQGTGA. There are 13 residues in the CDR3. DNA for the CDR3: TGTGCCAGCAGCTTAACTATGGCGGGAGAGCAGTTCTTC. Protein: CASSLTMAGEQFF.

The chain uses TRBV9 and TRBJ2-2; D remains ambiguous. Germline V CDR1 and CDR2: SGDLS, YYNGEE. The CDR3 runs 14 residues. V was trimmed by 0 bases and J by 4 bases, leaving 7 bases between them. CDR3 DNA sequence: TGTGCCAGCAGCGTAGGTGGAGTCACCGGGGAGCTGTTTTTT. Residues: CASSVGGVTGELFF. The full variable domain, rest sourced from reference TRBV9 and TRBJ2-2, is DSGVTQTPKHLITATGQRVTLRCSPRSGDLSVYWYQQSLDQGLQFLIQYYNGEERAKGNILERFSAQQFPDLHSELNLSSLELGDSALYFCASSVGGVTGELFFGEGSRLTVL.

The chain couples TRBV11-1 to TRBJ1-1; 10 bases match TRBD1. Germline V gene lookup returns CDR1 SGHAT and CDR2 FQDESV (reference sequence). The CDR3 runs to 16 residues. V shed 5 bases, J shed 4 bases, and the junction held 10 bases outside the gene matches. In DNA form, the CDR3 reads TGTGCCAGCAGCCTTCGACAGGGGGCTGGAGGCACTGAAGCTTTCTTT. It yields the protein CASSLRQGAGGTEAFF.

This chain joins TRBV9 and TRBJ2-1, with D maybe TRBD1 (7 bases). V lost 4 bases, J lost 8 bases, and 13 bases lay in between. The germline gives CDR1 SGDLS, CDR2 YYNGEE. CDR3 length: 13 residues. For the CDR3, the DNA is TGTGCCAGCAGCCCCCAGGGGGAGGATGAGCAGTTCTTC. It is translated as CASSPQGEDEQFF.

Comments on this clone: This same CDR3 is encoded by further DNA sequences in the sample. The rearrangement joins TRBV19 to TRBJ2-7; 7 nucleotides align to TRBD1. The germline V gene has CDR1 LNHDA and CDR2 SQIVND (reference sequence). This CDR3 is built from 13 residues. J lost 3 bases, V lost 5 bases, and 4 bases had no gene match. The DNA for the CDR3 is TGTGCCAGTAGTTACCGGGACAGCTACGAGCAGTACTTC. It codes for CASSYRDSYEQYF.

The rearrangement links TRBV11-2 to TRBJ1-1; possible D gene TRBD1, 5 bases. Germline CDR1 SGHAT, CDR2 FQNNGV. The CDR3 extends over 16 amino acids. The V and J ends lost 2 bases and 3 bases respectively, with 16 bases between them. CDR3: CASSLSRGRGDTEAFF. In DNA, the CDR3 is TGTGCCAGCAGCTTATCACGGGGACGTGGAGACACTGAAGCTTTCTTT.

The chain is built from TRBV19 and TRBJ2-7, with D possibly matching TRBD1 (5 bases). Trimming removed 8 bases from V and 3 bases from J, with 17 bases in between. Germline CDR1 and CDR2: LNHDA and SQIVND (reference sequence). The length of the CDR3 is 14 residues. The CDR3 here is CASRRRGQGYEQYF. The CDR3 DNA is TGTGCCAGTCGTAGACGTGGGCAGGGCTACGAGCAGTACTTC.

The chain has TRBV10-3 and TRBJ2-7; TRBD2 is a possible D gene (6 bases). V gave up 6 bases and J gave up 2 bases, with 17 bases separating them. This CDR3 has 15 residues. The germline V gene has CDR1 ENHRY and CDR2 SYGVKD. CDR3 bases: TGTGCCATCAGGGATAGCGGAATCAAAACCTACGAGCAGTACTTC. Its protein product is CAIRDSGIKTYEQYF.

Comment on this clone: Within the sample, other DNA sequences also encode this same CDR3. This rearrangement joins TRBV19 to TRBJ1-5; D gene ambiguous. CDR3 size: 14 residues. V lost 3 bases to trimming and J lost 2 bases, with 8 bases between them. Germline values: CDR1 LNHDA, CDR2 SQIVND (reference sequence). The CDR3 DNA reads TGTGCCAGTAGTATCCTGGGAGGCAATCAGCCCCAGCATTTT. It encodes CASSILGGNQPQHF.

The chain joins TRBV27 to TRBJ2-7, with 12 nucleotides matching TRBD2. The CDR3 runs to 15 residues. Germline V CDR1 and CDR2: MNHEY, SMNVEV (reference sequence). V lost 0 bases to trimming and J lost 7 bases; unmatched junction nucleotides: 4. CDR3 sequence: CASSLSRGLAGEQYF. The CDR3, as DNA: TGTGCCAGCAGTTTATCGAGGGGACTAGCGGGTGAGCAGTACTTC.

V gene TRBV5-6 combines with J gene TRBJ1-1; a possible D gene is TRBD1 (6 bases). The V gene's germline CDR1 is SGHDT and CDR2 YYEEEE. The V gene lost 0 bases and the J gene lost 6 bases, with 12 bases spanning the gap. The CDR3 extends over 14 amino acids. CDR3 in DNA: TGTGCCAGCAGCTTGGCCACAGGGAGGCCTGAAGCTTTCTTT. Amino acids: CASSLATGRPEAFF.

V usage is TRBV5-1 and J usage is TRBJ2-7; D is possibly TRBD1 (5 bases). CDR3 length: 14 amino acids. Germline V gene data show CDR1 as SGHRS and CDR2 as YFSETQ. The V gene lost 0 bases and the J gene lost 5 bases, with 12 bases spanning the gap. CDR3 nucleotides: TGCGCCAGCAGCTTGGTTAGGGGCTGGGACGAGCAGTACTTC. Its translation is CASSLVRGWDEQYF. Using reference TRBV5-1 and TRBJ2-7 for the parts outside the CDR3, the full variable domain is KAGVTQTPRYLIKTRGQQVTLSCSPISGHRSVSWYQQTPGQGLQFLFEYFSETQRNKGNFPGRFSGRQFSNSRSEMNVSTLELGDSALYLCASSLVRGWDEQYFGPGTRLTVT.

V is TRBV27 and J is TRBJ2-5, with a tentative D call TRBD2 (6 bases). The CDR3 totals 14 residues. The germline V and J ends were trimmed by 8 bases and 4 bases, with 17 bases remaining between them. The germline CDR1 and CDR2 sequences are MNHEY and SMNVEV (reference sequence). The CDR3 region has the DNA TGTGCCAGCTCGAGGTACGGGAGAGGAGAGACCCAGTACTTC. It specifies CASSRYGRGETQYF.